This is a list of T cell receptor beta chains from one sample in a study of blood T cell repertoires in COVID-19. Profiled with immunoSEQ multiplex PCR; TCRdb holds only in-frame clones, not every one. Here the sample spans more than 30,000 clones, approximately 88% being singletons. The sequencing input was peripheral blood. These receptors all stem from a middle-aged woman with active or convalescent COVID-19. Each CDR3 is given with its conserved first and last residue. The order of the fields is clone size, D gene, V gene, J gene, CDR3 protein, CDR3 DNA. The D gene is left open where the match is weak. Not every row has a clone size; where given, it reads once, few, many or a size class.

>-|TRBD2|TRBV5-8|TRBJ2-1
CASSLIAGVANEQFF
TGTGCCAGCAGCTTGATTGCGGGAGTCGCCAATGAGCAGTTCTTC
>-|TRBD1|TRBV30|TRBJ2-6
CAWSVRVWGTGRSGANVLTF
TGTGCCTGGAGTGTACGGGTTTGGGGGACAGGCCGCTCTGGGGCCAACGTCCTGACTTTC
>-|-|TRBV19|TRBJ2-4
CASSAHRVGPSKNIQYF
TGTGCCAGTAGTGCCCACAGGGTGGGGCCTTCGAAAAACATTCAGTACTTC
>-|-|TRBV7-8|TRBJ1-5
CASSYSRAEGQPQHF
TGTGCCAGCAGTTATAGCCGGGCGGAGGGTCAGCCCCAGCATTTT
>-|TRBD1|TRBV3-1/TRBV3-2|TRBJ2-7
CASSQLQGAGQYF
TGTGCCAGCAGCCAGTTGCAGGGGGCTGGGCAGTACTTC
>-|-|TRBV5-1|TRBJ2-2
CASSLRRTGELFF
TGCGCCAGCAGCTTGCGGAGGACCGGGGAGCTGTTTTTT
>-|-|TRBV7-2|TRBJ2-2
CASSLVPRFTGELFF
TGTGCCAGCAGCTTAGTTCCTAGATTCACCGGGGAGCTGTTTTTT
>once|TRBD1|TRBV7-3|TRBJ2-1
CASSSTSDRGHEQFF
TGTGCCAGCAGCTCCACCTCGGACAGGGGCCATGAGCAGTTCTTC
>-|TRBD1|TRBV7-3|TRBJ1-2
CASSQDRSGTF
TGTGCCAGCAGCCAGGACAGGTCCGGCACCTTC
>-|TRBD1|TRBV5-6|TRBJ1-5
CASSRWTGRQPQHF
TGTGCCAGCAGCCGATGGACAGGGAGACAGCCCCAGCATTTT
>-|-|TRBV10-2|TRBJ2-2
CASSVAGSANTGELFF
TGCGCCAGCAGTGTAGCCGGGTCCGCGAACACCGGGGAGCTGTTTTTT
>few|TRBD2|TRBV12-5|TRBJ2-1
CASGLGSSGSWYEQFF
TGTGCTAGTGGTTTAGGTAGTAGCGGGAGTTGGTATGAGCAGTTCTTC
>few|-|TRBV9|TRBJ1-1
CASSDLRGGTEAFF
TGTGCCAGCAGCGACCTCCGCGGGGGCACTGAAGCTTTCTTT
>-|TRBD2|TRBV5-3|TRBJ2-1
CARSCSGGSSFMGQFF
TGTGCCAGAAGCTGCAGCGGGGGCTCCTCATTCATGGGGCAGTTCTTC
>once|-|TRBV11-2|TRBJ2-3
CASRDSKSTDTQYF
TGTGCCAGCAGAGACTCTAAGTCCACAGATACGCAGTATTTT
>-|-|TRBV5-6|TRBJ2-7
CASSLPTSSYEQYF
TGTGCCAGCAGCTTGCCGACATCCTCCTACGAGCAGTACTTC
>few|TRBD2|TRBV28|TRBJ2-1
CATAGLAGTEQFF
TGTGCCACCGCGGGACTAGCGGGTACCGAGCAGTTCTTC
>-|TRBD1|TRBV27|TRBJ2-7
CASRGQGLYEQYF
TGTGCCAGCAGGGGACAGGGTTTGTACGAGCAGTACTTC
>-|-|TRBV7-3|TRBJ1-2
CASSFPSGVYTF
TGTGCCAGCAGCTTTCCCTCGGGGGTCTACACCTTC
>-|-|TRBV6-5|TRBJ2-7
CASRGGDIRAQYF
TGTGCCAGCAGAGGAGGGGATATACGAGCGCAGTACTTC
>-|TRBD1|TRBV24-1|TRBJ2-1
CATSDAGTGKSYEQFF
TGTGCCACCAGTGATGCCGGGACAGGGAAATCATACGAGCAGTTCTTC
>-|-|TRBV3-1/TRBV3-2|TRBJ1-2
CASSQGQAIHGYTF
TGTGCCAGCAGCCAAGGACAGGCCATTCATGGCTACACCTTC
>-|TRBD1|TRBV6-5|TRBJ1-1
CASSLDRAATEAFF
TGTGCCAGCAGCCTGGACAGGGCGGCCACTGAAGCTTTCTTT
>-|TRBD2|TRBV5-8|TRBJ2-1
CASSLAGLAGPRIYNEQFF
TGTGCCAGCAGCTTGGCCGGACTAGCGGGACCCCGAATCTACAATGAGCAGTTCTTC
>-|TRBD1|TRBV7-9|TRBJ1-5
CASSLAGQGSQPQHF
TGTGCCAGCAGCTTAGCGGGACAGGGGAGTCAGCCCCAGCATTTT
>few|-|TRBV6-2/TRBV6-3|TRBJ2-7
CASSIRAEGPYEQYF
TGTGCCAGCAGCATCCGGGCCGAGGGTCCCTACGAGCAGTACTTC
>-|TRBD2|TRBV19|TRBJ2-7
CASRDGLAGPYEQYF
TGTGCCAGTCGTGACGGACTAGCGGGACCCTACGAGCAGTACTTC
>few|TRBD1|TRBV5-1|TRBJ1-2
CASSFESGGYYGYTF
TGCGCCAGCAGCTTCGAATCAGGGGGCTACTATGGCTACACCTTC
>once|TRBD1|TRBV27|TRBJ2-7
CASSLGTGSYEQYF
TGTGCCAGCAGTTTAGGGACAGGGTCCTACGAGCAGTACTTC
>once|TRBD2|TRBV19|TRBJ2-2
CASIGTSGNTGELFF
TGTGCCAGTATTGGGACTAGCGGGAATACCGGGGAGCTGTTTTTT
>few|TRBD1|TRBV3-1/TRBV3-2|TRBJ2-2
CASSQERGQGTGELFF
TGTGCCAGCAGCCAAGAGCGGGGACAGGGGACCGGGGAGCTGTTTTTT
>-|-|TRBV7-8|TRBJ2-3
CASSPARGAGTQYF
TGTGCCAGCAGTCCAGCGCGCGGAGCGGGTACGCAGTATTTT
>-|-|TRBV19|TRBJ1-4
CASNVRGGSEKLFF
TGTGCCAGTAACGTGCGGGGGGGTTCTGAAAAACTGTTTTTT
>-|TRBD1|TRBV6-6|TRBJ2-2
CASSLQGPNTGELFF
TGTGCCAGCAGTTTACAGGGGCCGAACACCGGGGAGCTGTTTTTT
>-|TRBD2|TRBV6-2/TRBV6-3|TRBJ2-3
CASSYGGPAGEGDTQYF
TGTGCCAGCAGTTACGGTGGGCCAGCGGGGGAGGGTGATACGCAGTATTTT
>few|TRBD2|TRBV6-6|TRBJ2-7
CASRGGLAGFYEQYF
TGTGCCAGCAGAGGCGGACTAGCGGGTTTCTACGAGCAGTACTTC
>-|TRBD2|TRBV7-8|TRBJ2-3
CASSFAGGSLDTQYF
TGTGCCAGCAGCTTCGCCGGCGGGAGTCTAGATACGCAGTATTTT
>-|TRBD1|TRBV2|TRBJ1-2
CASSMTGEDGYTF
TGTGCCAGCAGTATGACAGGGGAAGATGGCTACACCTTC
>-|TRBD1|TRBV7-9|TRBJ1-2
CASSLSQGYGYTF
TGTGCCAGCAGCTTATCACAGGGGTATGGCTACACCTTC
>-|-|TRBV19|TRBJ2-1
CASSIEGGVNIYNEQFF
TGTGCCAGTAGTATAGAGGGCGGGGTAAATATCTACAATGAGCAGTTCTTC
>-|TRBD2|TRBV4-1|TRBJ2-5
CASSQEGTVLAGDLQETQYF
TGCGCCAGCAGCCAAGAAGGGACAGTTCTAGCGGGGGATCTCCAAGAGACCCAGTACTTC
>-|-|TRBV28|TRBJ1-5
CASSLIRGNQPQHF
TGTGCCAGCAGTTTAATCCGGGGGAATCAGCCCCAGCATTTT
>-|-|TRBV3-1/TRBV3-2|TRBJ2-1
CASSQTTYNEQFF
TGTGCCAGCAGCCAAACAACCTACAATGAGCAGTTCTTC
>-|-|TRBV10-1|TRBJ2-1
CASRGHNEQFF
TGCGCCAGCAGGGGACATAATGAGCAGTTCTTC
>-|-|TRBV6-1|TRBJ1-3
CASSEINVPGGVVAGNTIYF
TGTGCCAGCAGTGAAATAAATGTCCCGGGGGGAGTGGTAGCTGGAAACACCATATATTTT
>-|TRBD2|TRBV11-3|TRBJ2-5
CASSLVGTRSETQYF
TGTGCCAGCAGCTTAGTTGGGACTAGGTCTGAGACCCAGTACTTC
>-|-|TRBV19|TRBJ2-1
CASSIGGGSYNEQFF
TGTGCCAGTAGTATAGGAGGGGGATCCTACAATGAGCAGTTCTTC
>once|-|TRBV11-2|TRBJ1-2
CASSLASGGIVYGYTF
TGTGCCAGCAGCTTAGCCTCTGGGGGCATAGTTTATGGCTACACCTTC
>-|TRBD2|TRBV27|TRBJ2-3
CASSPPGLAGGPGDTQYF
TGTGCCAGCAGTCCCCCGGGACTAGCGGGAGGGCCGGGGGATACGCAGTATTTT
>-|-|TRBV29-1|TRBJ1-4
CSGRGGGRSEKLFF
TGCAGCGGCCGAGGTGGAGGGAGAAGCGAAAAACTGTTTTTT